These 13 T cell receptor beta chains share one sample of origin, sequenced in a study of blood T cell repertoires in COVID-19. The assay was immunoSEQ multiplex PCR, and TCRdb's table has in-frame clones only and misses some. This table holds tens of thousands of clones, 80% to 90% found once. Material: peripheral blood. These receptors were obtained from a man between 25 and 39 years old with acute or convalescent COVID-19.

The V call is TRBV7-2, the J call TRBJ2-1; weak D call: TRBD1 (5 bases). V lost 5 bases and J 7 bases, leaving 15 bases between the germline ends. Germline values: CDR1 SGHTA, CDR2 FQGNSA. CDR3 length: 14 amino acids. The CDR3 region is CASSRQTWGNEQFF. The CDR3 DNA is TGTGCCAGCAGCAGACAGACATGGGGTAATGAGCAGTTCTTC.

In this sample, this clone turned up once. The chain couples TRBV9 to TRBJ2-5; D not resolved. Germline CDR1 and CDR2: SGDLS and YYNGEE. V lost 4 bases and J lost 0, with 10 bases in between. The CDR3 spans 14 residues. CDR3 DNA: TGTGCCAGCAGCCAAACACAGTACCAAGAGACCCAGTACTTC. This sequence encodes CASSQTQYQETQYF.

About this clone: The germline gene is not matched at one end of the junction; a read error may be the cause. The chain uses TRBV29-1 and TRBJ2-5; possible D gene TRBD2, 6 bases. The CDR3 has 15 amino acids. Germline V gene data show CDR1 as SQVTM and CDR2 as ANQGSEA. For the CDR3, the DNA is TGCAGCGTCGAAGACGGACCGACTAGTAAGAGAACCCAGTACTTC. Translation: CSVEDGPTSKRTQYF.

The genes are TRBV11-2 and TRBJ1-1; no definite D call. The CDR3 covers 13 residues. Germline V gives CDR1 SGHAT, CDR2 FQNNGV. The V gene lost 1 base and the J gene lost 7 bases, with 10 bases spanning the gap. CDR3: CASSLGFRNEAFF. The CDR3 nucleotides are TGTGCCAGCAGCTTAGGTTTCAGGAATGAAGCTTTCTTT.

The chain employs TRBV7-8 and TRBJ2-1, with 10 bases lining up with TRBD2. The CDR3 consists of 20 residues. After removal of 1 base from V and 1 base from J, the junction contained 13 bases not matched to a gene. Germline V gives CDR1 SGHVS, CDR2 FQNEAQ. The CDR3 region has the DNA TGTGCCAGCAGCTTAGTCGTAGGGGCTAGCGGGAGAAGGTCCTACAATGAGCAGTTCTTC. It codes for CASSLVVGASGRRSYNEQFF.

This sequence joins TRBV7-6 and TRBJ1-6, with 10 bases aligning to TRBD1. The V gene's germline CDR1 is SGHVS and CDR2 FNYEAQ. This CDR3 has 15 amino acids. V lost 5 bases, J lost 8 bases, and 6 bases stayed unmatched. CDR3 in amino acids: CASSPRQGADSPLHF. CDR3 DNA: TGTGCCAGCAGCCCTCGACAGGGGGCCGATTCACCCCTCCACTTT.

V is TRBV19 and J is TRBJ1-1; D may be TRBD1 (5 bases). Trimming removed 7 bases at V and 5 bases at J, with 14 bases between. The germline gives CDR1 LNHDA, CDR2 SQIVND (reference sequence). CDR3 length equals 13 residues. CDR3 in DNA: TGTGCCAGTAAGGCAACAGGTCGGACTGAAGCTTTCTTT. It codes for CASKATGRTEAFF.

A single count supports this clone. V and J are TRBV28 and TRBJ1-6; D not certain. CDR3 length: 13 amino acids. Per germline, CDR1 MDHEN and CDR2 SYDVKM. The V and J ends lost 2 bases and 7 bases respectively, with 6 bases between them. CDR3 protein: CASSLRENSPLHF. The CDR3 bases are TGTGCCAGCAGTTTAAGGGAGAATTCACCCCTCCACTTT.

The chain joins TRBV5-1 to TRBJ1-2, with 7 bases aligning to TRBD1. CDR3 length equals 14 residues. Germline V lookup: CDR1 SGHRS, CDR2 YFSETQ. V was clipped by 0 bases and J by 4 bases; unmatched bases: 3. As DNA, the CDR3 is TGCGCCAGCAGCTTGGGCGACAGGGCCTATGGCTACACCTTC. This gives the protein CASSLGDRAYGYTF.

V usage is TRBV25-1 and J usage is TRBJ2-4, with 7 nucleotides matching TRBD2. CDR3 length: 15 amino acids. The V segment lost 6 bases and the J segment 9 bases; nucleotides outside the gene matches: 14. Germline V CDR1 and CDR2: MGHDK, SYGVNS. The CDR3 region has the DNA TGTGCCAGCAGATACTCCACGGGAGGAGTAAGCATTCAGTACTTC. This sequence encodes CASRYSTGGVSIQYF.

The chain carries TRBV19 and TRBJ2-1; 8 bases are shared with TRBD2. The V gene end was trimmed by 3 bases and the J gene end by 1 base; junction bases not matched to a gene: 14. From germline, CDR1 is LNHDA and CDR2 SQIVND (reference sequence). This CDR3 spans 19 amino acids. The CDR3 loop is CASSILSWGAGASYNEQFF. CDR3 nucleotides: TGTGCCAGTAGTATTTTATCGTGGGGAGCGGGAGCTTCCTACAATGAGCAGTTCTTC.

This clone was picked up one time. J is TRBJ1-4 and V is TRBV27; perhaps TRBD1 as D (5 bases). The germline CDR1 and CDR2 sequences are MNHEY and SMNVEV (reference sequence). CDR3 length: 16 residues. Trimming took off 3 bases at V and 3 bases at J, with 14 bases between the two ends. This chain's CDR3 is CASSFNRPPANEKLFF. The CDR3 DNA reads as TGTGCCAGCAGTTTTAACAGGCCACCGGCTAATGAAAAACTGTTTTTT.

The CDR3 DNA follows: TGTGCCTGGAGTGTCGGGAGCAATCAGCCCCAGCATTTT. Translated, it gives CAWSVGSNQPQHF. The chain combines TRBV30 with TRBJ1-5; D call uncertain. V lost 0 bases and J 1 base, leaving 4 bases between the germline ends. CDR1 is GTSNPN, CDR2 SVGIG, per germline (reference sequence). The CDR3 contains 13 residues.